The clone carrying this T cell receptor (beta chain) was found many times. Its target is not known. This record belongs to a study of CD8+CD57+ T cells in acquired aplastic anemia. Study-level information: On average, sorted CD4+ and CD8+ cells gave around 3 ug of DNA. Some 9.9 million reads, on average, were obtained for CD4+ cells from healthy donors. Study conclusions and caveats: Simpson's diversity of CD8+ cells was not significantly different in patients compared with controls. There were fewer than 35 CD8+ CDR3 sequences that occurred in both patients and controls.

The use of genomic DNA as template underpinned the TCR beta VDJ and CDR3 profiling. One entry per CDR3 protein, called by TCRdb with MiXCR from the reads. The sample shows hundreds of thousands of distinct CDR3 sequences, around 72% of them seen only once. The germline CDR1 and CDR2 sequences are LNHDA and SQIVND (reference sequence). V gave up 7 bases and J gave up 9 bases, with 13 bases separating them. The length of the CDR3 is 12 residues. The chain is built from TRBV19 and TRBJ2-1; D possibly corresponds to TRBD2 (5 bases). Sequenced material: sorted CD4+, CD8+, or CD8+CD57+ T cells (not recorded which) from PBMCs. This clonotype originated in a human donor in good health, serving as a control. The CDR3 loop is CASMAGGGEQFF. The CDR3 bases are TGTGCCAGTATGGCCGGAGGCGGTGAGCAGTTCTTC.